This paragraph reports one T cell receptor (beta chain). The antigen is unknown. This specimen comes from a study of identifying expanded T cells in peripheral blood. Study-level results: Variance in clone template counts between roughly two-week samples significantly increased with total template count across all healthy donors. Differentially abundant clones: roughly 1.2 between replicates, about 15 at approximately two weeks, under 25 at four.

Collection occurred without any documented infections or immune events in donors. Repertoires were generated with immunoSEQ multiplex PCR, while TCRdb's copy carries only in-frame clones and drops some. The repertoire holds 80,000 or so clones, almost 85% seen once, with about 20% in the top ten. Trimming shortened V by 1 base and J by 0 bases, and 20 bases separated the two germline ends. The CDR3 length is 19 residues. CDR1 LNHDA and CDR2 SQIVND come from the germline V gene (reference sequence). The sequenced material came from blood. The clonotype comes from a person aged 18 to 70 in good health. The chain uses TRBV19 and TRBJ2-3, with D maybe TRBD1 (7 bases). The CDR3 coding sequence is TGTGCCAGTAGTATAGGGAGGGGGCGCGGGGCCTCTAGCACAGATACGCAGTATTTT. This encodes CASSIGRGRGASSTDTQYF.